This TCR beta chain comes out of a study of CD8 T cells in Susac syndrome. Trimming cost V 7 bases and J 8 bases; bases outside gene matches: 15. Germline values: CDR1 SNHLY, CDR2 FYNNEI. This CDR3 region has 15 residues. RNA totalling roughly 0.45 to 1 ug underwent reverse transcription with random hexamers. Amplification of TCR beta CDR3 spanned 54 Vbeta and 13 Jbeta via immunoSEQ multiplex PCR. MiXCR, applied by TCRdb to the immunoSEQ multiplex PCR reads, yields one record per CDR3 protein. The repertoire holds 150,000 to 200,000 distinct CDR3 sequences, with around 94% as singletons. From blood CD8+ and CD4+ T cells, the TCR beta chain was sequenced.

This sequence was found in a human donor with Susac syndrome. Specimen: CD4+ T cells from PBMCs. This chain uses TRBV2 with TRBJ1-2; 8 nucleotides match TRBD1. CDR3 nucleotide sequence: TGTGCCAGCATCCGCCGGGACAGGTTAACTCGCGGCTACACCTTC. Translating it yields CASIRRDRLTRGYTF.